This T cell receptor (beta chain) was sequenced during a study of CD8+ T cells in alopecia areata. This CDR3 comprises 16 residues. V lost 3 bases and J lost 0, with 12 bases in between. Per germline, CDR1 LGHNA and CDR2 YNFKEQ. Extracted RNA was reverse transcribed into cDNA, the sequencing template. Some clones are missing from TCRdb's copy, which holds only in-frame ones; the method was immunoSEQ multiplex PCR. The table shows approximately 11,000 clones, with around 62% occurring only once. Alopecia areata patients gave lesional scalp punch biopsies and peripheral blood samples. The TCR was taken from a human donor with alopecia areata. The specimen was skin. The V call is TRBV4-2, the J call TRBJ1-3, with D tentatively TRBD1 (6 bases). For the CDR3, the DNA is TGTGCCAGCAGCCACCGCACAGGGCTCTCTGGAAACACCATATATTTT. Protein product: CASSHRTGLSGNTIYF.